This is a list of T cell receptor beta chains from one sample in a study of blood T cell repertoires in COVID-19. Profiling relied on immunoSEQ multiplex PCR, and the TCRdb table lists in-frame clones only, not all of them. Of 12,000 or so clones in the sample, around 70% were seen once. Specimen: peripheral blood. The receptors here all came from a man in his sixties with COVID-19, enrolled during active disease. CDR3s include the opening cysteine and the closing phenylalanine or tryptophan. The D gene is left open where the match is weak. Clone size, where shown, is once, few, many, or a class for clones that have expanded.

clone_size | d_call | j_call | v_call | cdr3_nt | cdr3_aa
. | . | TRBJ2-7 | TRBV28 | TGTGCCAGCAGTTTCCGCATTGGACCGGAGGGAAGGATATCCTACGAGCAGTACTTC | CASSFRIGPEGRISYEQYF
. | TRBD1 | TRBJ2-5 | TRBV9 | TGTGCCAGCAGCGCTATCGGGACAGGCCCGCAAGAGACCCAGTACTTC | CASSAIGTGPQETQYF
few | . | TRBJ2-6 | TRBV5-1 | TGCGCCAGCAGCTTGACAGGGCTGGACTCTGGGGCCAACGTCCTGACTTTC | CASSLTGLDSGANVLTF
. | . | TRBJ2-2 | TRBV30 | TGTGCCTGGAGAAGGGGCAACACCGGGGAGCTGTTTTTT | CAWRRGNTGELFF
few | TRBD2 | TRBJ2-4 | TRBV7-2 | TGTGCCAGCAGCTTAGGGTCTAGCGGGGGTATGTGGAACATTCAGTACTTC | CASSLGSSGGMWNIQYF
. | . | TRBJ2-4 | TRBV10-3 | TGTGCCATCAAGACAGACTTAGCCAAAAACATTCAGTACTTC | CAIKTDLAKNIQYF
. | TRBD2 | TRBJ2-3 | TRBV9 | TGTGCCAGCAGCGCCGGCGGGGGGTTCACAGATACGCAGTATTTT | CASSAGGGFTDTQYF
. | TRBD1 | TRBJ1-5 | TRBV3-1/TRBV3-2 | TGTGCCAGCAGCCTCGGACAGGGAGGTCAGCCCCAGCATTTT | CASSLGQGGQPQHF
. | . | TRBJ2-5 | TRBV19 | TGTGCCAGTAGTATACGGGAGACCCAGTACTTC | CASSIRETQYF
. | TRBD2 | TRBJ2-1 | TRBV11-1 | TGTGCCACCTCACACCCAGCGGGAGGGCAGTTCTTC | CATSHPAGGQFF
. | TRBD2 | TRBJ2-5 | TRBV19 | TGTGCCAGTATGGGACTAGCGGGTTTAGGGACCCAGTACTTC | CASMGLAGLGTQYF